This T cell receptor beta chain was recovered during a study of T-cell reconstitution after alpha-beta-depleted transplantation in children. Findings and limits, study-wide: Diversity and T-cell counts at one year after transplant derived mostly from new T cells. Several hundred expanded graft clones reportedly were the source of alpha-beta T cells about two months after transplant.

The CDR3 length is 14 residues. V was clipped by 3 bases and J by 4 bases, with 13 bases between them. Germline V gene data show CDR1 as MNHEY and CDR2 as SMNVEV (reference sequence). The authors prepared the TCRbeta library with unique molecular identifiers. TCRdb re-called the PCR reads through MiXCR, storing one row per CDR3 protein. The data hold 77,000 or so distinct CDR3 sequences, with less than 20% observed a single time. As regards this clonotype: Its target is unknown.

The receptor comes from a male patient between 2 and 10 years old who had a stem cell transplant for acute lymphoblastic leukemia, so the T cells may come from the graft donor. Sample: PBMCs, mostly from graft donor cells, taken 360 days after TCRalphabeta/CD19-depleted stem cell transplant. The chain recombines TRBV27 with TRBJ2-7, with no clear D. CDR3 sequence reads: CASSFARANYEQYF. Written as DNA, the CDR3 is TGTGCCAGCAGTTTCGCAAGGGCCAATTACGAGCAGTACTTC.